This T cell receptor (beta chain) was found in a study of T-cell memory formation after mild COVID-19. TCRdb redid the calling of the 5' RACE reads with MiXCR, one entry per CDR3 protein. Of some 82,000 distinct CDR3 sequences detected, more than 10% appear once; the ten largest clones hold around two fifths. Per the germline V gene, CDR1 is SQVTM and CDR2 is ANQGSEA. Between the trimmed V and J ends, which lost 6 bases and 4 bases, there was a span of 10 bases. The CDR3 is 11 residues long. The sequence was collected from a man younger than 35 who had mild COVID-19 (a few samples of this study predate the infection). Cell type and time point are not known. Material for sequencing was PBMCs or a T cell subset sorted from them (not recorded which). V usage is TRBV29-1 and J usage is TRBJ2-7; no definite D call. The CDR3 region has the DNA TGCAGCGTCGAATTAGGGTACGAGCAGTACTTC. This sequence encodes CSVELGYEQYF.